This T cell receptor (beta chain) stems from a study of blood T cell repertoires in COVID-19. Study-level background: In each case, the material was cDNA or gDNA derived from T cells, B-cell-depleted T cells, or PBMCs.

Germline V gene sequence: CDR1 PRHDT, CDR2 FYEKMQ (reference sequence). This CDR3 contains 13 residues. Trimming took 5 bases from V and 6 from J, leaving 14 bases between them. Participants were aged roughly 18 to 90 years from more than 20 US areas. Participants reported their clinical history, and cohort assignment relied on those reports. This clone was counted a single time. The authors' processing: How many nucleated cells were present was estimated from reference gene primer amplification. The data were produced by immunoSEQ multiplex PCR, yet TCRdb's version contains in-frame clones alone and is incomplete. D and trimming come from the DNA, and the V and J calls and clone size come from that table. The profile shows more than 200,000 clones, 80% of them singletons.

The chain has TRBV13 and TRBJ2-7, with D maybe TRBD1 (6 bases). The specimen was PBMCs or T cells enriched from blood (not recorded which). This receptor was obtained from a woman between 35 and 50 years old with acute COVID-19. The CDR3 reads CASSRGQKVEQYF. CDR3 DNA: TGTGCCAGCAGCAGAGGACAGAAAGTCGAGCAGTACTTC. The variable domain in full, completed from reference TRBV13 and TRBJ2-7, reads AAGVIQSPRHLIKEKRETATLKCYPIPRHDTVYWYQQGPGQDPQFLISFYEKMQSDKGSIPDRFSAQQFSDYHSELNMSSLELGDSALYFCASSRGQKVEQYFGPGTRLTVT.